The source of this T cell receptor beta chain is a study of cytomegalovirus exposure and HLA in healthy donors. The PCR had 60 Vbeta and 13 Jbeta primers. Profiling relied on immunoSEQ multiplex PCR, and the TCRdb table lists in-frame clones only, not all of them. The sample records 180,000 or so clones, about 79% being singletons. A note on this clone: What it binds is unknown.

General observations from the study: Later analysis placed DRB1 highest and HLA-C lowest in TCR association rates, which differed by HLA locus.

The receptor comes from a woman in her 50s in good health and CMV-seronegative. What was sequenced was PBMCs.

DNA for the CDR3: TGTGCCAGCCAAGGCCCCATGGGCAGGGGTGAGCAGTTCTTC. This gives the protein CASQGPMGRGEQFF. This chain links TRBV14 with TRBJ2-1; perhaps TRBD1 as D (6 bases). Trimming pared 8 bases from V and 9 bases from J, leaving 20 bases between. There are 14 residues in the CDR3. Per germline, CDR1 SGHDN and CDR2 FVKESK.